The 5 T cell receptor beta chains reported below all come from one sample, sequenced in a study of blood T cells in healthy people across ages. Sample-barcoded 5' priming and a J-beta primer mix drove a second PCR of 7 to 11 cycles. TCRdb re-derived calls from the 5' RACE reads in MiXCR, one entry per CDR3 protein. The repertoire holds roughly 860,000 distinct CDR3 sequences, with 60% to 80% as singletons. Sample: blood. These receptor sequences come from a man aged 25-45 years in good health.

The chain couples TRBV20-1 to TRBJ1-4; TRBD1 agrees at 7 bases. CDR1 is DFQATT, CDR2 SNEGSKA, per germline (reference sequence). The ends lost 3 bases at V and 5 bases at J; junction bases unmatched: 12. The CDR3 is 16 residues long. CDR3 DNA sequence: TGCAGTGCTAGGGGGGCGAACAGGGGCTCGAATGAAAAACTGTTTTTT. Its protein is CSARGANRGSNEKLFF.

This chain joins TRBV7-9 and TRBJ2-5, with 9 bases aligning to TRBD1. CDR1 and CDR2 (germline): SEHNR, FQNEAQ (reference sequence). The CDR3 has 14 amino acids. After removal of 4 bases from V and 3 bases from J, the junction contained 3 bases not matched to a gene. CDR3 amino acids: CASSYGQGKETQYF. The CDR3 DNA reads as TGTGCCAGCAGCTACGGACAGGGGAAAGAGACCCAGTACTTC.

The V and J genes are TRBV25-1 and TRBJ1-6; weak D call: TRBD1 (5 bases). The CDR3 length is 16 residues. V lost 0 bases and J 7 bases, leaving 13 bases between the germline ends. Germline V CDR1 and CDR2: MGHDK, SYGVNS. The CDR3 coding sequence is TGTGCCAGCAGTGAATACAGGGCGTCAGGAAATTCACCCCTCCACTTT. Protein: CASSEYRASGNSPLHF. Full variable domain (rest looked up from reference TRBV25-1 and TRBJ1-6): EADIYQTPRYLVIGTGKKITLECSQTMGHDKMYWYQQDPGMELHLIHYSYGVNSTEKGDLSSESTVSRIRTEHFPLTLESARPSHTSQYLCASSEYRASGNSPLHFGNGTRLTVT.

The chain employs TRBV4-3 and TRBJ2-3; D gene unclear. Per germline, CDR1 LGHNA and CDR2 YSLEER. The CDR3 runs 17 residues. The V gene lost 0 bases and the J gene lost 5 bases, with 18 bases spanning the gap. The CDR3 DNA sequence: TGCGCCAGCAGCCAAGATTTAGTGACCTACCTCGGAGATACGCAGTATTTT. It is translated as CASSQDLVTYLGDTQYF.

This chain links TRBV12-3 or TRBV12-4 with TRBJ2-4, with 9 positions matching TRBD1. The CDR3 is 16 amino acids. Trimming removed 5 bases from V and 6 bases from J; junction bases left unmatched: 11. The CDR3 nucleotides read TGTGCCAGCAGTAAACGACAGGGGGGAGTGGGAAACATTCAGTACTTC. Protein sequence: CASSKRQGGVGNIQYF.